Listed here are 30 T cell receptor beta chains from one sample, sequenced in a study of cytomegalovirus exposure and HLA in healthy donors. PCR primers comprised 60 Vbeta and 13 Jbeta primers. TCRdb keeps only in-frame clones here, not all; method: immunoSEQ multiplex PCR. The data contain tens of thousands of clones, approximately 71% of them seen just once; the ten biggest clones take up roughly 5.3%. Sequencing used PBMCs. The source is a man aged 50-59 years in good health and CMV-seronegative.

This clone has just a few counts. The chain couples TRBV18 to TRBJ1-1, with 8 positions matching TRBD1. V shed 5 bases, J shed 1 base, and the junction held 3 bases outside the gene matches. CDR1 and CDR2 from the germline V gene are KGHSH and LQKENI. The CDR3 length is 14 residues. This CDR3 reads CASSAGQANTEAFF. In nucleotides, the CDR3 is TGTGCCAGCTCAGCGGGACAGGCGAACACTGAAGCTTTCTTT.

V usage is TRBV6-4 and J usage is TRBJ1-5, with a tentative D call TRBD1 (5 bases). Germline V gives CDR1 MRHNA, CDR2 SNTAGT. The CDR3 has 15 amino acids. V dropped 2 bases and J dropped 0 bases, with 8 bases sitting between them. Here the CDR3 reads CASSDVGDSNQPQHF. Here the CDR3 DNA reads TGTGCCAGCAGTGACGTAGGGGATAGCAATCAGCCCCAGCATTTT.

The chain links TRBV27 to TRBJ1-2, with D tentatively TRBD1 (6 bases). V was cut by 8 bases and J by 8 bases, with 18 bases left in between. The CDR3 sequence is 13 residues long. Germline V gene lookup returns CDR1 MNHEY and CDR2 SMNVEV (reference sequence). The CDR3 here is CASSYRAGDGYTF. CDR3 bases: TGTGCCAGCTCCTATCGGGCAGGGGACGGCTACACCTTC.

This clone was seen only once. J is TRBJ1-5 and V is TRBV5-5; 9 nucleotides line up with TRBD1. CDR3 length equals 19 residues. Germline values: CDR1 SGHKS, CDR2 YYEKEE (reference sequence). V shed 3 bases and J 2 bases; nucleotides not matched to a gene: 15. For the CDR3, the DNA is TGTGCCAGCAGCTCCGTCCTGAGGGACAGGGTCGTCGGCAATCAGCCCCAGCATTTT. Its protein product is CASSSVLRDRVVGNQPQHF.

The gene calls are TRBV30 and TRBJ2-7, with 15 bases fitting TRBD2. In germline, CDR1 is GTSNPN, CDR2 SVGIG (reference sequence). V trimming: 8 bases; J trimming: 0 bases; junction bases outside the gene matches: 11. This CDR3 spans 17 amino acids. CDR3 bases: TGTGCCGTAGGGGGACTAGCGGGGGGTTCTAGCTCCTACGAGCAGTACTTC. As protein: CAVGGLAGGSSSYEQYF.

This rearrangement joins TRBV2 to TRBJ2-7; D is possibly TRBD1 (6 bases). The V end was cut by 9 bases, the J end by 2 bases, with 11 bases between. This CDR3 spans 12 amino acids. Looked up from germline, CDR1 is SNHLY and CDR2 is FYNNEI. CDR3 sequence reads: CASTGPAYEQYF. CDR3 nucleotides: TGTGCCAGTACAGGGCCGGCCTACGAGCAGTACTTC.

V is TRBV5-1 and J is TRBJ1-6; TRBD1 might be the D (6 bases). Trimming removed 7 bases from V and 7 bases from J, with 9 bases in between. Germline V gives CDR1 SGHRS, CDR2 YFSETQ. This CDR3 comprises 12 residues. The CDR3 is CASQGSNSPLHF. CDR3 bases: TGCGCCAGCCAGGGGAGCAATTCACCCCTCCACTTT.

The CDR3 loop is CASSPRGGDYEQYF. The CDR3 nucleotides read TGCGCCAGCAGCCCTCGGGGGGGCGACTACGAGCAGTACTTC. The V call is TRBV5-1, the J call TRBJ2-7; 8 bases agree with TRBD2. The V gene's germline CDR1 is SGHRS and CDR2 YFSETQ. The junction had 6 bases not matched to a gene; V was cut back by 4 bases and J by 3 bases. The CDR3 consists of 14 residues.

The chain combines TRBV27 with TRBJ2-5, with D possibly TRBD2 on 6 matching bases. Germline loops: CDR1 MNHEY, CDR2 SMNVEV (reference sequence). V lost 3 bases and J lost 5, with 16 bases in between. The CDR3 runs 15 residues. Here the CDR3 DNA reads TGTGCCAGCAGTTTTGCGGGGCAACTAGGGGAGACCCAGTACTTC. Translating it yields CASSFAGQLGETQYF.

The table lists this clone with a few counts. This chain joins TRBV18 and TRBJ1-4, with a weak D call TRBD1 (5 bases). V gave up 4 bases and J gave up 7 bases, with 16 bases separating them. The CDR3 runs to 15 residues. Per germline, CDR1 KGHSH and CDR2 LQKENI. CDR3 protein: CASSHGRDSLEKLFF. The CDR3 nucleotides read TGTGCCAGCTCACACGGACGTGACAGTCTTGAAAAACTGTTTTTT.

In this sample, this clone turned up a few times. The chain joins TRBV6-1 to TRBJ1-6; D uncertain. This CDR3 has 14 residues. The V end lost 2 bases, the J end lost 7 bases, and 9 bases lay between the germline ends. Germline assignment: CDR1 MNHNS and CDR2 SASEGT. CDR3 residues: CASSEQAQNSPLHF. CDR3 DNA: TGTGCCAGCAGTGAACAGGCCCAAAATTCACCCCTCCACTTT.

The chain carries TRBV29-1 and TRBJ2-7, with TRBD1 matching over 7 bases. The CDR3 contains 13 residues. Germline values: CDR1 SQVTM, CDR2 ANQGSEA. Trimming took 6 bases from V and 5 from J; bases not matched to a gene: 10. DNA of the CDR3: TGCAGCGTGCGGACAGGACACGCAAACGAGCAGTACTTC. It yields the protein CSVRTGHANEQYF.

This clone appeared a single time. CDR3: CASSFTSGAETQYF. In nucleotides, the CDR3 is TGTGCCAGCAGCTTCACTAGCGGGGCAGAGACCCAGTACTTC. V and J are TRBV7-2 and TRBJ2-5, with 10 positions matching TRBD2. Per the germline V gene, CDR1 is SGHTA and CDR2 is FQGNSA. The ends lost 3 bases at V and 4 bases at J; junction bases unmatched: 2. The length of the CDR3 is 14 residues.

The chain uses TRBV27 and TRBJ2-2; 8 bases are shared with TRBD1. The trim removed 7 bases at V and 7 bases at J, leaving 8 bases unmatched. Per the germline V gene, CDR1 is MNHEY and CDR2 is SMNVEV (reference sequence). The CDR3 has 14 residues. The DNA for the CDR3 is TGTGCCAGCAAGACAGGGGTCGGCGGCGGGGAGCTGTTTTTT. Translation gives CASKTGVGGGELFF.

The V and J genes are TRBV7-8 and TRBJ1-5, with D perhaps TRBD1 (5 bases). Germline V gene sequence: CDR1 SGHVS, CDR2 FQNEAQ. The CDR3 sequence is 17 residues long. V was cut by 1 base and J by 0 bases, with 13 bases left in between. Here the CDR3 reads CASSLGQTVDSNQPQHF. The CDR3 DNA reads TGTGCCAGCAGCTTAGGACAGACAGTGGATAGCAATCAGCCCCAGCATTTT.

The J gene is TRBJ2-3, the V gene TRBV7-3; TRBD1 agrees at 12 bases. Looked up from germline, CDR1 is SGHTA and CDR2 is FQGTGA. There are 19 residues in the CDR3. J gave up 2 bases and V 5 bases, and 14 bases lay outside the gene matches. CDR3 sequence reads: CASSPRNGTGGWNTDTQYF. As DNA, the CDR3 is TGTGCCAGCAGCCCAAGGAACGGGACAGGGGGCTGGAACACAGATACGCAGTATTTT. The full variable domain, rest sourced from reference TRBV7-3 and TRBJ2-3, is GAGVSQTPSNKVTEKGKYVELRCDPISGHTALYWYRQSLGQGPEFLIYFQGTGAADDSGLPNDRFFAVRPEGSVSTLKIQRTERGDSAVYLCASSPRNGTGGWNTDTQYFGPGTRLTVL.

The rearrangement links TRBV29-1 to TRBJ1-2; D may be TRBD1 (5 bases). Germline V gene sequence: CDR1 SQVTM, CDR2 ANQGSEA. V was shortened by 6 bases and J by 4 bases, with 15 bases between the two germline ends. The CDR3 spans 13 residues. CDR3 bases: TGCAGCGTGGGGTCAGGGAAGGCCTATGGCTACACCTTC. This translates into CSVGSGKAYGYTF.

This clone was detected a few times. The chain links TRBV2 to TRBJ1-5, with D possibly matching TRBD1 (6 bases). The length of the CDR3 is 16 residues. Germline CDR1 SNHLY, CDR2 FYNNEI. The V and J ends lost 7 bases and 0 bases respectively, with 16 bases between them. This chain's CDR3 is CASTPTGTNSNQPQHF. The CDR3 DNA reads TGTGCCAGCACCCCCACCGGGACAAATAGCAATCAGCCCCAGCATTTT.

The chain has TRBV14 and TRBJ2-1; 8 bases align to TRBD1. J was trimmed by 1 base and V by 4 bases; bases with no gene match: 3. The germline V gene has CDR1 SGHDN and CDR2 FVKESK. The CDR3 sequence is 15 residues long. The CDR3 nucleotides are TGTGCCAGCAGCCCAGACAGGGGTTCCTACAATGAGCAGTTCTTC. The encoded protein is CASSPDRGSYNEQFF.

The V gene is TRBV29-1, the J gene TRBJ1-5; D gene ambiguous. Germline CDR1 is SQVTM and CDR2 is ANQGSEA. The CDR3 length is 14 residues. Trimming cost V 4 bases and J 2 bases, with 12 bases left between them. In DNA form, the CDR3 reads TGCAGCGTTGGAGGAGGCGGGGGCAATCAGCCCCAGCATTTT. This codes for CSVGGGGGNQPQHF.

The genes are TRBV2 and TRBJ1-1; D ambiguous. Germline CDR1 and CDR2: SNHLY and FYNNEI. The CDR3 runs 15 residues. Trimming shortened V by 0 bases and J by 0 bases, and 8 bases separated the two germline ends. The CDR3 loop reads CASSEARHLNTEAFF. The CDR3 DNA reads TGTGCCAGCAGTGAAGCCAGGCACCTGAACACTGAAGCTTTCTTT.

The chain recombines TRBV5-4 with TRBJ2-5; maybe TRBD1 (5 bases). Trimming took 4 bases from V and 5 from J, leaving 12 bases between them. CDR1 and CDR2 from the germline V gene are SGHNT and YYREEE (reference sequence). The CDR3 length is 13 residues. In DNA form, the CDR3 reads TGTGCCAGCAGCCGACAAGGGGATGAGACCCAGTACTTC. This encodes CASSRQGDETQYF.

The gene calls are TRBV5-6 and TRBJ2-1, with D perhaps matching TRBD2 (5 bases). Looked up from germline, CDR1 is SGHDT and CDR2 is YYEEEE. V lost 2 bases to trimming and J lost 6 bases, with 12 bases between them. The CDR3 covers 14 residues. The CDR3 loop is CASSLRTLFNEQFF. The CDR3 DNA sequence: TGTGCCAGCAGCTTAAGGACTCTATTCAATGAGCAGTTCTTC.

V gene TRBV10-3 combines with J gene TRBJ2-2; unclear D gene. The CDR3 totals 13 residues. Trimming removed 7 bases from V and 3 bases from J, with 9 bases in between. Germline assignment: CDR1 ENHRY and CDR2 SYGVKD. The chain's CDR3 is CAITRGYTGELFF. CDR3 DNA: TGTGCCATCACCCGCGGCTACACCGGGGAGCTGTTTTTT.

V is TRBV7-9 and J is TRBJ2-7; 8 positions agree with TRBD1. CDR3 length: 17 residues. Germline V gene sequence: CDR1 SEHNR, CDR2 FQNEAQ (reference sequence). The ends lost 1 base at V and 2 bases at J; junction bases unmatched: 10. The CDR3, as DNA: TGTGCCAGCAGCTTAGGGAGGGGGACAGGTTCCACCTACGAGCAGTACTTC. Translated, it gives CASSLGRGTGSTYEQYF. Using reference TRBV7-9 and TRBJ2-7 for the parts outside the CDR3, the full variable domain is DTGVSQNPRHKITKRGQNVTFRCDPISEHNRLYWYRQTLGQGPEFLTYFQNEAQLEKSRLLSDRFSAERPKGSFSTLEIQRTEQGDSAMYLCASSLGRGTGSTYEQYFGPGTRLTVT.

The V and J genes are TRBV25-1 and TRBJ1-2, with D possibly TRBD1 on 6 matching bases. The germline CDR1 and CDR2 sequences are MGHDK and SYGVNS. Trimming took 3 bases from V and 8 from J, leaving 16 bases between them. The CDR3 runs to 14 residues. CDR3 in DNA: TGTGCCAGCAGTGACGTGATGACAGGCCGGGGCTACACCTTC. This codes for CASSDVMTGRGYTF.

The chain carries TRBV7-8 and TRBJ1-2, with no clear D. V was cut by 1 base and J by 5 bases, with 14 bases left in between. The CDR3 spans 15 residues. Germline V CDR1 and CDR2: SGHVS, FQNEAQ. The CDR3 DNA reads TGTGCCAGCAGCTTAGTCCCACATGCCCTTTATGGCTACACCTTC. It yields the protein CASSLVPHALYGYTF.

This clone was found a few times. The chain recombines TRBV21-1 with TRBJ2-1; no check of the table's D call, TRBD1, against the DNA was made. TRBV21-1 is assigned pseudogene status. This CDR3 contains 19 residues. CDR3 in DNA: TGTGCCAGCAGCAATAGGAGGACAGGGATGATAAGCTCCTACAATGAGCAGTTCTTC. The encoded protein is CASSNRRTGMISSYNEQFF.

This clone appeared once. V gene TRBV7-6 combines with J gene TRBJ2-3; 10 bases align to TRBD2. The V gene end was trimmed by 6 bases and the J gene end by 6 bases; junction bases not matched to a gene: 9. The CDR3 is 15 residues long. The germline V gene has CDR1 SGHVS and CDR2 FNYEAQ. DNA for the CDR3: TGTGCCAGCAGGCCCCTAGCGGGGGTGCCGGATACGCAGTATTTT. Encoded protein: CASRPLAGVPDTQYF.

This clone was observed a handful of times. This chain links TRBV7-3 with TRBJ2-2; no firm D call. CDR1 is SGHTA, CDR2 FQGTGA, per germline. This CDR3 is built from 16 residues. Trimming took 2 bases from V and 5 from J, leaving 15 bases between them. This CDR3 reads CASSLLSWFGTGELFF. The CDR3 DNA reads as TGTGCCAGCAGCTTACTTTCCTGGTTCGGGACCGGGGAGCTGTTTTTT.